This T cell receptor (beta chain) was sequenced in a study of T cell repertoires in cytomegalovirus infection. About the research overall: Alongside well-studied HLA-B-restricted CMV epitopes, recently identified HLA-C-restricted CMV epitopes were also used. Public TCR beta signatures marked donors with CMV infection and the matching HLA. General study findings and limits: HLA-C-restricted CMV clonotypes gave the most frequent clonotype in two of eight donors.

The CDR3 is made up of 12 amino acids. Between the trimmed V and J ends, which lost 7 bases and 9 bases, there was a span of 13 bases. CDR1 and CDR2 from the germline V gene are SNHLY and FYNNEI. In TCRdb, the reads were re-called with MiXCR into one record per CDR3 protein. The repertoire consists of 450,000 to 550,000 distinct CDR3 sequences, with roughly 43% occurring once and the leading ten covering about 39%. In regard to this clonotype: Its antigen is unknown.

The source material was cultured PBMCs, sampled from culture after CMV antigen stimulation. This receptor was obtained from a human donor in good health (CMV status not recorded). Some clones in this sample may be carry-over from other donors' samples. The chain recombines TRBV2 with TRBJ2-1; no firm D call. CDR3 coding DNA: TGTGCCAGCACGCTGGAGAGGAGTGAGCAGTTCTTC. It specifies CASTLERSEQFF.